The 20 T cell receptor beta chains given below trace back to one sample, sequenced in a study of identical twins. In TCRdb, the 5' RACE reads were re-called with MiXCR into one record per CDR3 protein. There are approximately 630,000 distinct CDR3 sequences in the sample; about 7.1% occur only once, and around 1.6% lies in the top ten. The same specimen was also included in a second study, on yellow fever vaccine responses in identical twins.

Material for sequencing was PBMCs. All receptors come from a woman aged 18 to 35 in good health.

V usage is TRBV12-3 or TRBV12-4 and J usage is TRBJ2-7; 7 bases fit TRBD1. The CDR3 extends over 14 amino acids. Trimming at V came to 5 bases and at J to 7 bases, leaving 11 bases not matched to a gene. The CDR3 DNA sequence: TGTGCCAGCAGTCCGACAGGGTATGTTCGGGAGCAGTACTTC. Its protein product is CASSPTGYVREQYF.

This chain joins TRBV10-3 and TRBJ1-2; tentative D call: TRBD1 (6 bases). This CDR3 is built from 15 residues. Trimming took off 2 bases at V and 8 bases at J, with 18 bases between the two ends. Looked up from germline, CDR1 is ENHRY and CDR2 is SYGVKD. CDR3 in DNA: TGTGCCATCAGTGAGGCCCCCGGGTCCAGGGGCGGCTACACCTTC. Translating gives CAISEAPGSRGGYTF.

In its sample, this clonotype was seen a few times. V usage is TRBV28 and J usage is TRBJ2-2, with D hard to call. Trimming cost V 4 bases and J 9 bases, with 9 bases left between them. The CDR3 is 12 amino acids. Germline loops: CDR1 MDHEN, CDR2 SYDVKM. CDR3 protein: CASSSLSRELFF. The CDR3 DNA reads TGTGCCAGCAGTTCCCTTTCGCGGGAGCTGTTTTTT.

This clonotype has at least ten counts. The chain combines TRBV7-9 with TRBJ1-2; 8 nucleotides agree with TRBD1. Germline trimming cut 9 bases from V and 8 bases from J; bases unmatched to any gene: 11. Germline CDR1 is SEHNR and CDR2 is FQNEAQ (reference sequence). The CDR3 loop spans 13 amino acids. Written as DNA, the CDR3 is TGTGCCAGTACGCAGGGGGCCGGGGACGGCTACACCTTC. Its translation: CASTQGAGDGYTF.

This clonotype showed up just a few times. The chain combines TRBV4-1 with TRBJ2-5, with 12 bases identical to TRBD2. This CDR3 is built from 16 residues. J gave up 5 bases and V 1 base, and 5 bases lay outside the gene matches. The V gene's germline CDR1 is MGHRA and CDR2 YSYEKL. The CDR3 spells CASSQGRTSGKETQYF. CDR3 nucleotides: TGCGCCAGCAGCCAAGGCAGGACTAGCGGGAAGGAGACCCAGTACTTC.

This clonotype was counted only a few times. The genes are TRBV5-1 and TRBJ1-1, with unresolved D. The CDR3 contains 12 residues. Germline assignment: CDR1 SGHRS and CDR2 YFSETQ. The V gene lost 4 bases and the J gene lost 9 bases, with 13 bases spanning the gap. In DNA form, the CDR3 reads TGCGCCAGCAGCCCCGAGGAGAAGAAAGCTTTCTTT. Amino acids: CASSPEEKKAFF.

Ten or more counts support this clonotype. The chain recombines TRBV10-3 with TRBJ1-1; no reliable D call. CDR1 is ENHRY, CDR2 SYGVKD, per germline. Between the trimmed V and J ends, which lost 11 bases and 1 base, there was a span of 14 bases. This CDR3 is built from 13 residues. CDR3 sequence reads: CASIGAANTEAFF. CDR3 coding DNA: TGTGCCTCCATCGGCGCAGCGAACACTGAAGCTTTCTTT.

This clonotype was counted only a few times. The chain joins TRBV7-6 to TRBJ2-2; D is uncertain. This CDR3 region has 14 residues. The germline V gene has CDR1 SGHVS and CDR2 FNYEAQ. The V end lost 5 bases, the J end lost 0 bases, and 7 bases lay between the germline ends. The CDR3 region is CASSNPTNTGELFF. The CDR3 DNA follows: TGTGCCAGCAGCAATCCAACGAACACCGGGGAGCTGTTTTTT. The whole variable domain, filled in from reference TRBV7-6 and TRBJ2-2, reads GAGVSQSPRYKVTKRGQDVALRCDPISGHVSLYWYRQALGQGPEFLTYFNYEAQQDKSGLPNDRFSAERPEGSISTLTIQRTEQRDSAMYRCASSNPTNTGELFFGEGSRLTVL.

This sequence joins TRBV28 and TRBJ2-7; 9 positions agree with TRBD1. Germline loops: CDR1 MDHEN, CDR2 SYDVKM. The junction had 12 bases not matched to a gene; V was cut back by 6 bases and J by 3 bases. The CDR3 runs 16 residues. This CDR3 reads CASRQTGTGFFYEQYV. The CDR3 nucleotides read TGTGCCAGCAGACAAACCGGGACAGGGTTCTTCTACGAGCAGTACGTC.

This clonotype was detected only a few times. The CDR3 DNA reads as TGTGCCAGCCGGTCCACGGGACAGGGGGCTCGTACAGATACGCAGTATTTT. Translation gives CASRSTGQGARTDTQYF. The rearrangement joins TRBV27 to TRBJ2-3, with 12 bases aligning to TRBD1. Trimming took 8 bases from V and 3 from J; bases not matched to a gene: 12. This CDR3 is built from 17 residues. Germline V gene lookup returns CDR1 MNHEY and CDR2 SMNVEV (reference sequence).

At least ten counts were recorded for this clonotype. V is TRBV7-8 and J is TRBJ2-7, with TRBD2 identical over 7 bases. This CDR3 contains 16 residues. Germline loops: CDR1 SGHVS, CDR2 FQNEAQ. V shed 5 bases, J shed 0 bases, and the junction held 10 bases outside the gene matches. The CDR3: CASSHSRTSSSYEQYF. CDR3 nucleotides: TGTGCCAGCAGCCACTCAAGGACTAGTTCCTCCTACGAGCAGTACTTC.

The table lists this clonotype with a few counts. This chain uses TRBV4-1 with TRBJ2-6, with D possibly TRBD2 on 5 matching bases. Germline CDR1 MGHRA, CDR2 YSYEKL. The CDR3 is 17 amino acids. V was shortened by 0 bases and J by 0 bases, with 9 bases between the two germline ends. CDR3 residues: CASSQDLRGSGANVLTF. CDR3 sequence (DNA): TGCGCCAGCAGCCAAGATTTACGGGGCTCTGGGGCCAACGTCCTGACTTTC.

The sample holds many counts of this clonotype. This rearrangement joins TRBV12-3 or TRBV12-4 to TRBJ2-1; D gene uncertain. Trimming took off 6 bases at V and 0 bases at J, with 18 bases between the two ends. CDR3 length: 17 amino acids. The CDR3 DNA follows: TGTGCCAGCAGCCCGGTAGGTTTGGGCGTCTCCTACAATGAGCAGTTCTTC. As protein: CASSPVGLGVSYNEQFF.

The V call is TRBV4-1, the J call TRBJ2-5, with a tentative D call TRBD1 (6 bases). The CDR3 is made up of 16 amino acids. Trimming took off 5 bases at V and 1 base at J, with 17 bases between the two ends. Germline values: CDR1 MGHRA, CDR2 YSYEKL. The CDR3 protein is CASSSPTGRIQETQYF. The CDR3 nucleotides are TGCGCCAGCAGCAGCCCAACAGGGCGGATCCAAGAGACCCAGTACTTC.

The rearrangement uses TRBV20-1 and TRBJ2-2, with 12 nucleotides matching TRBD2. The germline V gene encodes CDR1 DFQATT and CDR2 SNEGSKA (reference sequence). V lost 3 bases, J lost 2 bases, and 4 bases stayed unmatched. The CDR3 covers 16 residues. Here the CDR3 reads CSARGLAGRNTGELFF. The DNA of the CDR3 is TGCAGTGCTAGGGGACTAGCGGGCAGAAACACCGGGGAGCTGTTTTTT.

A word on this clonotype: As the CDR3 is not closed by the conserved phenylalanine or tryptophan, this likely results from a read error. The rearrangement joins TRBV5-1 to TRBJ2-5; tentative D call: TRBD1 (6 bases). Germline assignment: CDR1 SGHRS and CDR2 YFSETQ. V was pared by 3 bases and J by 5 bases, with 14 bases between. CDR3 length: 14 residues. The CDR3 protein is CASSSPGTRETQYL. CDR3 nucleotide sequence: TGCGCCAGCAGCTCCCCCGGGACACGGGAGACCCAGTACCTC.

This clonotype has at least ten counts. This chain links TRBV3-1 with TRBJ2-1; TRBD1 agrees at 8 bases. Germline V lookup: CDR1 LGHDT, CDR2 YNNKEL (reference sequence). The CDR3 consists of 15 residues. With 4 bases clipped from V and 6 bases from J, the junction kept 8 bases outside the gene matches. CDR3: CASSLSGQAGNEQFF. In DNA, the CDR3 is TGTGCCAGCAGCCTTTCGGGACAGGCAGGCAATGAGCAGTTCTTC.

This clonotype was observed many times. J is TRBJ2-2 and V is TRBV5-8; TRBD2 aligns across 7 bases. After removal of 0 bases from V and 2 bases from J, the junction contained 4 bases not matched to a gene. This CDR3 contains 16 residues. Germline CDR1 reads SGHTS; CDR2 reads YDEGEE. The CDR3 sequence is CASSLGGGPNTGELFF. CDR3 nucleotides: TGTGCCAGCAGCTTGGGGGGGGGACCCAACACCGGGGAGCTGTTTTTT.

The CDR3 DNA reads TGCGCCAGCAGCCCCACCCCGACAGGCACCCTGGAGACCCAGTACTTC. It translates to CASSPTPTGTLETQYF. The chain carries TRBV5-1 and TRBJ2-5, with a weak D call TRBD1 (6 bases). Germline loops: CDR1 SGHRS, CDR2 YFSETQ. There are 16 residues in the CDR3. Trimming took off 4 bases at V and 5 bases at J, with 21 bases between the two ends.

This clonotype was recorded many times. The chain joins TRBV6-5 to TRBJ2-1, with a weak D call TRBD2 (7 bases). CDR1 MNHEY and CDR2 SVGAGI come from the germline V gene. This CDR3 region has 14 residues. The ends were cut back, 3 bases at V and 6 bases at J, with 12 bases in the middle. The CDR3 loop reads CASSYGGATNEQFF. CDR3 DNA: TGTGCCAGCAGTTATGGGGGGGCAACCAATGAGCAGTTCTTC.